Listed here are 11 T cell receptor beta chains from one sample, sequenced in a study of yellow fever vaccine responses in identical twins. TCRdb re-called the RT-PCR reads through MiXCR, storing one row per CDR3 protein. Here the sample spans tens of thousands of distinct CDR3 sequences, over 75% being singletons. The sequencing used T cells from blood (PBMCs), unsorted or a sorted subset (not recorded which), collected before or after yellow fever vaccination (not recorded which). These receptors came from a woman aged 18-29 years who received the yellow fever vaccine.

This sequence joins TRBV7-6 and TRBJ1-4; D is unclear. V lost 2 bases, J lost 0 bases, and 4 bases lay in between. The CDR3 is 14 amino acids. Looked up from germline, CDR1 is SGHVS and CDR2 is FNYEAQ. The CDR3 protein is CASSLTATNEKLFF. In nucleotides, the CDR3 is TGTGCCAGCAGCTTAACAGCAACTAATGAAAAACTGTTTTTT.

The V call is TRBV28, the J call TRBJ2-7; no clear D gene. V was pared by 5 bases and J by 5 bases, with 16 bases between. The CDR3 extends over 14 amino acids. From germline, CDR1 is MDHEN and CDR2 SYDVKM. The CDR3 protein is CASSPSPIGDEQYF. The CDR3 region has the DNA TGTGCCAGCAGTCCCAGCCCTATTGGGGACGAGCAGTACTTC.

The CDR3 DNA follows: TGTGCCAGCAGTCGGACAAGGGGCTCAACTAATGAAAAACTGTTTTTT. Translating gives CASSRTRGSTNEKLFF. V gene TRBV2 combines with J gene TRBJ1-4; possible D gene TRBD1, 5 bases. Germline CDR1 SNHLY, CDR2 FYNNEI. V gave up 5 bases and J gave up 0 bases, with 13 bases separating them. The CDR3 runs to 16 residues.

A few counts support this clonotype. The rearrangement joins TRBV20-1 to TRBJ2-7; 7 nucleotides line up with TRBD2. CDR1 and CDR2 from the germline V gene are DFQATT and SNEGSKA (reference sequence). This CDR3 is 15 amino acids long. V shed 0 bases and J 1 base; nucleotides not matched to a gene: 6. The CDR3 coding sequence is TGCAGTGCTAGAGATAGCGGGCACATATCCTACGAGCAGTACTTC. Translated, it gives CSARDSGHISYEQYF.

The V and J genes are TRBV2 and TRBJ2-1; D assignment may be TRBD1 or TRBD2 (5 bases each). The germline V gene encodes CDR1 SNHLY and CDR2 FYNNEI. The V end was cut by 4 bases, the J end by 4 bases, with 11 bases between. The CDR3 sequence is 14 residues long. In DNA form, the CDR3 reads TGTGCCAGCAGTGGGGAGCCAGGGTACAATGAGCAGTTCTTC. It translates to CASSGEPGYNEQFF.

This rearrangement joins TRBV20-1 to TRBJ1-1, with D unresolved. V was shortened by 0 bases and J by 0 bases, with 11 bases between the two germline ends. Germline assignment: CDR1 DFQATT and CDR2 SNEGSKA (reference sequence). This CDR3 has 15 residues. CDR3 bases: TGCAGTGCTAGAGATCCGAGGCAGGTGAACACTGAAGCTTTCTTT. It yields the protein CSARDPRQVNTEAFF.

V usage is TRBV7-1 and J usage is TRBJ2-2; perhaps TRBD2 as D (7 bases). TRBV7-1 is placed among ORFs of uncertain function. This CDR3 has 14 residues. The V gene lost 11 bases and the J gene lost 0 bases, with 13 bases spanning the gap. The CDR3 DNA is TGTGCCGACGAAGGGGGGGCGAACACCGGGGAGCTGTTTTTT. Its protein product is CADEGGANTGELFF.

V usage is TRBV10-3 and J usage is TRBJ2-7; D is ambiguous. From germline, CDR1 is ENHRY and CDR2 SYGVKD. V was trimmed by 0 bases and J by 7 bases, leaving 10 bases between them. The CDR3 runs to 13 residues. The CDR3 here is CAISESGRPEQYF. CDR3 sequence (DNA): TGTGCCATCAGTGAGTCGGGCCGGCCGGAGCAGTACTTC.

This clonotype showed up just a few times. V is TRBV4-2 and J is TRBJ2-5, with TRBD2 identical over 10 bases. This CDR3 is built from 16 residues. Trimming at V came to 0 bases and at J to 4 bases, leaving 5 bases not matched to a gene. The germline CDR1 and CDR2 sequences are LGHNA and YNFKEQ. The CDR3 reads CASSQDLAGGLETQYF. In DNA, the CDR3 is TGTGCCAGCAGCCAAGATTTAGCGGGGGGATTAGAGACCCAGTACTTC.

This rearrangement joins TRBV11-3 to TRBJ2-7; no clear D gene. From germline, CDR1 is SGHNT and CDR2 YENEEA. With 1 base removed from V and 3 bases from J, the gap between germline ends came to 7 bases. The CDR3 is 13 residues long. The CDR3 DNA is TGTGCCAGCAGCTTAGTAAGGGTCTACGAGCAGTACTTC. This sequence encodes CASSLVRVYEQYF.

The J gene is TRBJ2-5, the V gene TRBV18; TRBD1 is a possible D gene (6 bases). The CDR3 length is 16 residues. Germline V gene data show CDR1 as KGHSH and CDR2 as LQKENI. V lost 0 bases and J lost 2, with 13 bases in between. In nucleotides, the CDR3 is TGTGCCAGCTCACCACCTACCCCCGGACAGCAAGAGACCCAGTACTTC. Its translation: CASSPPTPGQQETQYF.